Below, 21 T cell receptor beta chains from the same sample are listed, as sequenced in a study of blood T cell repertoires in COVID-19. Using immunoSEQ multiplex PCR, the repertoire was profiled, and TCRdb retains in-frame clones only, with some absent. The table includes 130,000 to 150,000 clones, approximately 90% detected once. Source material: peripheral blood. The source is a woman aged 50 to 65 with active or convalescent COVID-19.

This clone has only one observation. CDR3 DNA: TGTGCCAGCAGCCCAAGACAGGAGAACACCGGGGAGCTGTTTTTT. This sequence encodes CASSPRQENTGELFF. This rearrangement joins TRBV9 to TRBJ2-2; D may be TRBD1 (6 bases). CDR3 size: 15 residues. Deletions cut 4 bases from V and 1 base from J, with 11 bases between. The germline V gene encodes CDR1 SGDLS and CDR2 YYNGEE. Complete variable domain (other parts from reference TRBV9 and TRBJ2-2): DSGVTQTPKHLITATGQRVTLRCSPRSGDLSVYWYQQSLDQGLQFLIQYYNGEERAKGNILERFSAQQFPDLHSELNLSSLELGDSALYFCASSPRQENTGELFFGEGSRLTVL.

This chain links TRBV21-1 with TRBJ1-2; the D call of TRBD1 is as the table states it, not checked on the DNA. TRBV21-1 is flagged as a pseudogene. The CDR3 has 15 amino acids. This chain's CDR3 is CASSKYARTARGYTF. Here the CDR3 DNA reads TGTGCCAGCAGCAAATACGCTCGGACAGCGCGAGGCTACACCTTC.

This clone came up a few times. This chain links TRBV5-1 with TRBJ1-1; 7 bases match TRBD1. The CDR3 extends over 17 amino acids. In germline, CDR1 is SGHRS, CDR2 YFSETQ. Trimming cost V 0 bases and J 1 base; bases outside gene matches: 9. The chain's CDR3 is CASSLAIPTGSNTEAFF. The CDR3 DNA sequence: TGCGCCAGCAGCTTGGCCATACCGACAGGGTCGAACACTGAAGCTTTCTTT.

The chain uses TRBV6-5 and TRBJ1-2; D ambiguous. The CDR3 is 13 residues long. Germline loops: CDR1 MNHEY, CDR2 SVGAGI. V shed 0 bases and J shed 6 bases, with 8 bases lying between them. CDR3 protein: CASSYSAGDGYTF. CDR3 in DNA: TGTGCCAGCAGTTACTCGGCGGGAGATGGCTACACCTTC.

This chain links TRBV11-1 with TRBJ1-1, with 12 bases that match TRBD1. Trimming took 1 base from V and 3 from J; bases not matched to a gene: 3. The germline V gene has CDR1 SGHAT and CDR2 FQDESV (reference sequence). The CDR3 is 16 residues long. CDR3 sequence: CASSLGDRGRHTEAFF. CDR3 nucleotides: TGTGCCAGCAGCTTAGGGGACAGGGGGCGTCACACTGAAGCTTTCTTT.

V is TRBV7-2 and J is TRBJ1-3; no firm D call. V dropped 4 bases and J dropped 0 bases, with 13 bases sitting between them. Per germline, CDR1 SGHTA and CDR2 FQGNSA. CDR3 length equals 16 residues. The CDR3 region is CASSSSGASSGNTIYF. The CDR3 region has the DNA TGTGCCAGCAGCTCGTCTGGTGCGAGCTCTGGAAACACCATATATTTT.

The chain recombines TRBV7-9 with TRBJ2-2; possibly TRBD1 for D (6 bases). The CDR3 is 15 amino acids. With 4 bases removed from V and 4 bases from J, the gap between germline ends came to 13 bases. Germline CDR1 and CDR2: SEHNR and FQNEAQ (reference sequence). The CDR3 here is CASSSNYRATGELFF. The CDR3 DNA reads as TGTGCCAGCAGCTCAAACTACAGGGCCACCGGGGAGCTGTTTTTT.

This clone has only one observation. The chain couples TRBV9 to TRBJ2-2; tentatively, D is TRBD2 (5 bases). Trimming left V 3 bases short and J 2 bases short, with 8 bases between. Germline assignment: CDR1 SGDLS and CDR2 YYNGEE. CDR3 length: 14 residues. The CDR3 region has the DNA TGTGCCAGCAGCGACGGGGTTAACACCGGGGAGCTGTTTTTT. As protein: CASSDGVNTGELFF. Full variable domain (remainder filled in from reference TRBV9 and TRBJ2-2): DSGVTQTPKHLITATGQRVTLRCSPRSGDLSVYWYQQSLDQGLQFLIQYYNGEERAKGNILERFSAQQFPDLHSELNLSSLELGDSALYFCASSDGVNTGELFFGEGSRLTVL.

CDR3 protein: CASSMTGTLNTEAFF. CDR3 in DNA: TGTGCCAGCAGCATGACCGGGACACTGAACACTGAAGCTTTCTTT. The chain uses TRBV13 and TRBJ1-1; D might be TRBD1 (6 bases). Trimming removed 5 bases from V and 0 bases from J, with 13 bases in between. The CDR3 length is 15 residues. In germline, CDR1 is PRHDT, CDR2 FYEKMQ (reference sequence).

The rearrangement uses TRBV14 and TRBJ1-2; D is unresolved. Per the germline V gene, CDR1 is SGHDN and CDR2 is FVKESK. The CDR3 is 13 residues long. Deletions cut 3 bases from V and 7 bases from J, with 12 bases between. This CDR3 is CASSQLTGSGYTF. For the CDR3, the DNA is TGTGCCAGCAGCCAGTTAACGGGGTCTGGCTACACCTTC.

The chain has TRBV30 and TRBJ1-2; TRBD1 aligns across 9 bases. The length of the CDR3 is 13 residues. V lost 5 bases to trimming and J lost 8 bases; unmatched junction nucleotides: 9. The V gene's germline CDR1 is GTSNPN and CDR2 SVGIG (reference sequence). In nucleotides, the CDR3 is TGTGCCTGGGGGGACAGGGTTCATTGGGGCTACACCTTC. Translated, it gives CAWGDRVHWGYTF.

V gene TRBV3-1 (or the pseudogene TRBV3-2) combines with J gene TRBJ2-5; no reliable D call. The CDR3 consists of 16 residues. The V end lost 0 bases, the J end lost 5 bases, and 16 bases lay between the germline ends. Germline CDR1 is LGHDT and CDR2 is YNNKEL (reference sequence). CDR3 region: CASSQDYSTIGETQYF. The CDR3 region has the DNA TGTGCCAGCAGCCAAGATTATTCCACCATCGGGGAGACCCAGTACTTC.

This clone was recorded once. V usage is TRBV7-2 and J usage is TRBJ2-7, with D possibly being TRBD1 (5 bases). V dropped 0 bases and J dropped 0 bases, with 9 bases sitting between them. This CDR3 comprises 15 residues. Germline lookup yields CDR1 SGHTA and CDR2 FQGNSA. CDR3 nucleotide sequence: TGTGCCAGCAGCTTAGCTCAGGGTGGCTCCTACGAGCAGTACTTC. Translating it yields CASSLAQGGSYEQYF. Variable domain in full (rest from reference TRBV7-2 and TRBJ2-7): GAGVSQSPSNKVTEKGKDVELRCDPISGHTALYWYRQSLGQGLEFLIYFQGNSAPDKSGLPSDRFSAERTGGSVSTLTIQRTQQEDSAVYLCASSLAQGGSYEQYFGPGTRLTVT.

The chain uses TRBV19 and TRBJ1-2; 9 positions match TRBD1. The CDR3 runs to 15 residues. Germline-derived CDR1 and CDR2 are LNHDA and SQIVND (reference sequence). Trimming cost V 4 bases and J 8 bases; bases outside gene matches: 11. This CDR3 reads CASSNLGQGREGYTF. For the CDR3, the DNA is TGTGCCAGTAGTAATCTGGGACAGGGACGAGAAGGCTACACCTTC.

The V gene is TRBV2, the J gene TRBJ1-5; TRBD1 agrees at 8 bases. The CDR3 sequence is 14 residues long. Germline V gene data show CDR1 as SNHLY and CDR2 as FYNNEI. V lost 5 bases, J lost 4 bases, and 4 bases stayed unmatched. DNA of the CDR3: TGTGCCAGCAGTCCGGACAGGGCGAATCAGCCCCAGCATTTT. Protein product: CASSPDRANQPQHF. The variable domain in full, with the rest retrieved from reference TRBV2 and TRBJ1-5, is EPEVTQTPSHQVTQMGQEVILRCVPISNHLYFYWYRQILGQKVEFLVSFYNNEISEKSEIFDDQFSVERPDGSNFTLKIRSTKLEDSAMYFCASSPDRANQPQHFGDGTRLSIL.

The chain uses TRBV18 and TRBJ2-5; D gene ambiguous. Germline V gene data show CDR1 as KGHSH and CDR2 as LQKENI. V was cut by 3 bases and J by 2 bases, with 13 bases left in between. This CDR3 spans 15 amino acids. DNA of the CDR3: TGTGCCAGCTCACCGCTAGATTTCCCGCAAGAGACCCAGTACTTC. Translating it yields CASSPLDFPQETQYF.

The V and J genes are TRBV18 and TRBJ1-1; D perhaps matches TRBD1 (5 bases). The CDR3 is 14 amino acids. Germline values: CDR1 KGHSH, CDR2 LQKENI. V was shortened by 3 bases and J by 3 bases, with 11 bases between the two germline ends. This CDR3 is CASSPTQGYTEAFF. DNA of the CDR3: TGTGCCAGCTCACCGACGCAGGGATACACTGAAGCTTTCTTT. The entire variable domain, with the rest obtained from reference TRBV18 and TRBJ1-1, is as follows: NAGVMQNPRHLVRRRGQEARLRCSPMKGHSHVYWYRQLPEEGLKFMVYLQKENIIDESGMPKERFSAEFPKEGPSILRIQQVVRGDSAAYFCASSPTQGYTEAFFGQGTRLTVV.

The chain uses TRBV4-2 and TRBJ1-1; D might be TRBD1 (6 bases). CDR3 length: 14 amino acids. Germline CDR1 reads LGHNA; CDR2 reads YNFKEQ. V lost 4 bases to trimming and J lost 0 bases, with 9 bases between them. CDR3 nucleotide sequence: TGTGCCAGCAGCCCAAAGGGGGTGAACACTGAAGCTTTCTTT. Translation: CASSPKGVNTEAFF.

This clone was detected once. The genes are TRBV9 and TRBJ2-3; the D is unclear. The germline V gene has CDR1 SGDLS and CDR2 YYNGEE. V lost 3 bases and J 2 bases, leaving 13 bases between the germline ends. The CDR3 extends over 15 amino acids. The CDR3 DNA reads TGTGCCAGCAGCGGATCCGGGTCTCTCACAGATACGCAGTATTTT. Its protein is CASSGSGSLTDTQYF.

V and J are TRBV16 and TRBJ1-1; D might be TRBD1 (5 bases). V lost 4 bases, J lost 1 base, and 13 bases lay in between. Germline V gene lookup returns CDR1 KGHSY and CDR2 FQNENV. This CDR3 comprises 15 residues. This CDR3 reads CASSRVDSTNTEAFF. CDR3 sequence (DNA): TGTGCCAGCAGCCGAGTAGACAGCACGAACACTGAAGCTTTCTTT.

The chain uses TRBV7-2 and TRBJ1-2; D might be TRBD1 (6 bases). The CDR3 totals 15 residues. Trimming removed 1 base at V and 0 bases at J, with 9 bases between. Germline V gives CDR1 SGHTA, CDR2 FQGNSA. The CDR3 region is CASSLGTVTNYGYTF. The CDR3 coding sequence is TGTGCCAGCAGCTTAGGGACAGTTACTAACTATGGCTACACCTTC.